Below are 4 T cell receptor beta chains sequenced from a single sample in a study of blood T cell repertoires in COVID-19. The assay was immunoSEQ multiplex PCR, and TCRdb's table has in-frame clones only and misses some. The table records around 130,000 clones, about 92% of them present only once. The material sequenced was peripheral blood. The receptors originated from a man in his 60s with COVID-19, enrolled during active disease.

The rearrangement links TRBV5-1 to TRBJ2-3; D is possibly TRBD2 (5 bases). V lost 2 bases, J lost 1 base, and 8 bases lay in between. This CDR3 is 14 amino acids long. The germline CDR1 and CDR2 sequences are SGHRS and YFSETQ. This CDR3 is CASSLEAGTDTQYF. In DNA form, the CDR3 reads TGCGCCAGCAGCTTAGAAGCGGGCACAGATACGCAGTATTTT.

The chain is built from TRBV7-2 and TRBJ2-5; the match to TRBD1 covers 7 bases. With 0 bases clipped from V and 3 bases from J, the junction kept 4 bases outside the gene matches. The CDR3 has 15 residues. CDR1 and CDR2 (germline): SGHTA, FQGNSA. CDR3: CASSLAGTVEETQYF. The CDR3 DNA sequence: TGTGCCAGCAGCTTAGCCGGGACAGTAGAAGAGACCCAGTACTTC.

CDR3 in amino acids: CASSPPSGRSYNEQFF. CDR3 bases: TGTGCCAGCTCACCCCCCAGCGGGAGAAGCTACAATGAGCAGTTCTTC. The chain links TRBV18 to TRBJ2-1; 8 bases are a match to TRBD2. Germline CDR1 is KGHSH and CDR2 is LQKENI. This CDR3 comprises 16 residues. Trimming removed 3 bases from V and 3 bases from J; junction bases left unmatched: 7. The whole variable domain, remainder taken from reference TRBV18 and TRBJ2-1, is NAGVMQNPRHLVRRRGQEARLRCSPMKGHSHVYWYRQLPEEGLKFMVYLQKENIIDESGMPKERFSAEFPKEGPSILRIQQVVRGDSAAYFCASSPPSGRSYNEQFFGPGTRLTVL.

The chain links TRBV5-1 to TRBJ2-1, with TRBD2 identical over 13 bases. Germline lookup yields CDR1 SGHRS and CDR2 YFSETQ. J was trimmed by 8 bases and V by 0 bases; bases with no gene match: 5. CDR3 length equals 16 residues. The CDR3, as DNA: TGCGCCAGCAGCTTGGGGACTAGCGGGAGTCCCGATGAGCAGTTCTTC. Its protein product is CASSLGTSGSPDEQFF.